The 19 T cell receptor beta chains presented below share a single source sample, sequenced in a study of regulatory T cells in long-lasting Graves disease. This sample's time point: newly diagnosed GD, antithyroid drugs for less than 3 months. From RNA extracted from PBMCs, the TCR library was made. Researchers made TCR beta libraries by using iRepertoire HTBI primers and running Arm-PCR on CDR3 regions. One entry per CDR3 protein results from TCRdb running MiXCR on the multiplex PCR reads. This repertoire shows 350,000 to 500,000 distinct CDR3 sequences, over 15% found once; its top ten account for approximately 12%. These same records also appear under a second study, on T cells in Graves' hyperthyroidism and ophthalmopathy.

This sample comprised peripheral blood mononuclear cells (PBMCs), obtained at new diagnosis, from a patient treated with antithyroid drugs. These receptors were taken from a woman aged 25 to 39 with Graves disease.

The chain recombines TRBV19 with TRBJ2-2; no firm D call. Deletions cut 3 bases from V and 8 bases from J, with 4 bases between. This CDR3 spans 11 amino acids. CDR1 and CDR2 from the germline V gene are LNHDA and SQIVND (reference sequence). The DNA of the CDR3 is TGTGCCAGTAGTATTGGAGGGGAGCTGTTTTTT. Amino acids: CASSIGGELFF.

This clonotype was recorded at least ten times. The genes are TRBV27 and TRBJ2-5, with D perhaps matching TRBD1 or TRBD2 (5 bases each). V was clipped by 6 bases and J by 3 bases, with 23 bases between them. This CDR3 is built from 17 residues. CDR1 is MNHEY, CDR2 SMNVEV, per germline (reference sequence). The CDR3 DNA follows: TGTGCCAGCAGAATCTCTTGGGGGTCCCCGGCAAAAGAGACCCAGTACTTC. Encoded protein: CASRISWGSPAKETQYF.

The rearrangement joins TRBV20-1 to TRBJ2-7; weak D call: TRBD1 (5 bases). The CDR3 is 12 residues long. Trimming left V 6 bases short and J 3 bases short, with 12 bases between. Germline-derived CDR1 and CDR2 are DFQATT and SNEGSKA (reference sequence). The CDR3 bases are TGCAGTGCCTACAGACAGAACTACGAGCAGTACTTC. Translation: CSAYRQNYEQYF.

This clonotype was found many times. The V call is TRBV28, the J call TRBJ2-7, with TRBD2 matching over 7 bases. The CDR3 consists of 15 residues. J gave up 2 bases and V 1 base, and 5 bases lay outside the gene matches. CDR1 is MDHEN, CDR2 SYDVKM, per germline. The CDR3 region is CASSLFPSGPYEQYF. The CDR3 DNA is TGTGCCAGCAGTTTATTTCCTAGCGGACCCTACGAGCAGTACTTC.

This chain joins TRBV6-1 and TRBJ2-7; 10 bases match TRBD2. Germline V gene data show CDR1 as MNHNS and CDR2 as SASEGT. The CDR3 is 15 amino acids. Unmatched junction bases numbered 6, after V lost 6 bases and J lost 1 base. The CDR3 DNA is TGTGCCAGCAGCATCGGTAGCGGGAGGTCCTACGAGCAGTACTTC. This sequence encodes CASSIGSGRSYEQYF.

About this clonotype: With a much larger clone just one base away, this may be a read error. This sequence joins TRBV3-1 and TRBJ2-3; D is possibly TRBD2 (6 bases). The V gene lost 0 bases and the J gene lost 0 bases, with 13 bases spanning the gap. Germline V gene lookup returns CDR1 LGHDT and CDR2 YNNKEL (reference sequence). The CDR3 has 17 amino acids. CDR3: CASSQDVRRGSTDTQYF. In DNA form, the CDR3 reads TGTGCCAGCAGCCAAGATGTGAGGCGGGGTAGCACAGATACGCAGTATTTT.

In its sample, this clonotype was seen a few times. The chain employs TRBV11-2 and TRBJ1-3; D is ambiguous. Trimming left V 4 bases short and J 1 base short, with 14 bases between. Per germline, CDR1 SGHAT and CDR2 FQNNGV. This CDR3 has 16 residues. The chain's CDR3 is CASSSREEDSGNTIYF. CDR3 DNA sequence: TGTGCCAGCAGCTCCCGGGAGGAGGATTCTGGAAACACCATATATTTT.

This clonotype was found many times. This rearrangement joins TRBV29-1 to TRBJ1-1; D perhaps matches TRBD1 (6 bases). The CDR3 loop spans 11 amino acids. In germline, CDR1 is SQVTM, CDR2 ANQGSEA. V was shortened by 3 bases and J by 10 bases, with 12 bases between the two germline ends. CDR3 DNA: TGCAGCGTTGACTGGGGGGCTGGAGCTTTCTTT. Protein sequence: CSVDWGAGAFF.

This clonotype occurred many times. This CDR3 is CSVDGLAGFSYEQYF. The CDR3 DNA reads as TGCAGCGTTGATGGCCTAGCGGGCTTCTCCTACGAGCAGTACTTC. The V gene is TRBV29-1, the J gene TRBJ2-7; 8 nucleotides align to TRBD2. This CDR3 comprises 15 residues. Losses at the gene ends were 3 bases for V and 0 bases for J; bases not matched to a gene: 7. In germline, CDR1 is SQVTM, CDR2 ANQGSEA.

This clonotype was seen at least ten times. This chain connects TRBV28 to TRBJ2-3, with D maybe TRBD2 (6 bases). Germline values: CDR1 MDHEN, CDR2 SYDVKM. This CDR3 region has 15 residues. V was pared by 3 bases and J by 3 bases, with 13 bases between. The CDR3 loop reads CASSFSNAGTDTQYF. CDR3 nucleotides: TGTGCCAGCAGTTTCTCCAACGCGGGGACAGATACGCAGTATTTT.

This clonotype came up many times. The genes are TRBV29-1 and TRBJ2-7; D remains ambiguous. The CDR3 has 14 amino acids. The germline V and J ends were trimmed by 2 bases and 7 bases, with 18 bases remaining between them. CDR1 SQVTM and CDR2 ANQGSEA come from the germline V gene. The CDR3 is CSVEHDPSRREQYF. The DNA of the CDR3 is TGCAGCGTTGAACATGACCCCAGTCGGCGGGAGCAGTACTTC.

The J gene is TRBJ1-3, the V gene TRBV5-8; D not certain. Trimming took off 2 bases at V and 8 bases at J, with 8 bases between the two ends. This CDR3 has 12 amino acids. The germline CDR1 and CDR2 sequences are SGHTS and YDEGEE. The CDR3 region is CASSFGGYTIYF. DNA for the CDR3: TGTGCCAGCAGCTTCGGCGGGTACACCATATATTTT.

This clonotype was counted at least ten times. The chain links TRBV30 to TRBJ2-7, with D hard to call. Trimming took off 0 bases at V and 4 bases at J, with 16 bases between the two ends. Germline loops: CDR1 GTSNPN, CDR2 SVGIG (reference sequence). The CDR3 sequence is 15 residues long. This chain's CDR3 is CAWSVFPDGPYEQYF. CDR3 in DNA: TGTGCCTGGAGTGTATTCCCCGACGGACCGTACGAGCAGTACTTC.

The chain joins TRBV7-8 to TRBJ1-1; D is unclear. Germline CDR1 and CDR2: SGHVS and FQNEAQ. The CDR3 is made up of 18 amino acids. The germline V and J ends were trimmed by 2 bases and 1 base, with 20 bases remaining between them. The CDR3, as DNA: TGTGCCAGCAGCTTATCCTTCTCGTCTGGAAAATCGAACACTGAAGCTTTCTTT. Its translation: CASSLSFSSGKSNTEAFF.

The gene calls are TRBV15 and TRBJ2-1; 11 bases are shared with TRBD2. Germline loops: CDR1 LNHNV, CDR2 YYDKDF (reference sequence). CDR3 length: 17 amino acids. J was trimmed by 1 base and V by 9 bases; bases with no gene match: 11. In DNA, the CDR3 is TGTGCCACTGGGGGGACTAGCGGTCAAACTTCCTACAATGAGCAGTTCTTC. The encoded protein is CATGGTSGQTSYNEQFF.

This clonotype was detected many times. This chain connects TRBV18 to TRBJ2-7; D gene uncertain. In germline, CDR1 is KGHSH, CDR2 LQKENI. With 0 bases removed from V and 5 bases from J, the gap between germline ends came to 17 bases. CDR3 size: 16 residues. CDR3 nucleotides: TGTGCCAGCTCACCACCGCGTCCCCTCCTGGAGAACGAGCAGTACTTC. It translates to CASSPPRPLLENEQYF.

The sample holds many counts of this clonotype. The CDR3 DNA reads TGCGCCAGCAGCTTAAGGGGGCAAAACTCTGGAAACACCATATATTTT. As protein: CASSLRGQNSGNTIYF. The chain employs TRBV5-1 and TRBJ1-3, with 7 nucleotides matching TRBD1. The trim removed 2 bases at V and 0 bases at J, leaving 5 bases unmatched. CDR3 size: 16 residues. Germline values: CDR1 SGHRS, CDR2 YFSETQ.

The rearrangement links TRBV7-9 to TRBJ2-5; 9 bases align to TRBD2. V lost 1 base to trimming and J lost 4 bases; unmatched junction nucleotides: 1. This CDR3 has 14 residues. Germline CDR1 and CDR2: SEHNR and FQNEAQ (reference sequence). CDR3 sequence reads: CASSLGAGGETQYF. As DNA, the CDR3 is TGTGCCAGCAGCTTAGGAGCGGGAGGAGAGACCCAGTACTTC. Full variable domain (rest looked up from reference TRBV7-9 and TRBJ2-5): DTGVSQNPRHKITKRGQNVTFRCDPISEHNRLYWYRQTLGQGPEFLTYFQNEAQLEKSRLLSDRFSAERPKGSFSTLEIQRTEQGDSAMYLCASSLGAGGETQYFGPGTRLLVL.

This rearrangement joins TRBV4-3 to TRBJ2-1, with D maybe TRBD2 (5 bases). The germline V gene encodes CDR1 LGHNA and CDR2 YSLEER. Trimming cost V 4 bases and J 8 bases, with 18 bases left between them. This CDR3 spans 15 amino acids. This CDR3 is CASSRSFGVEDEQFF. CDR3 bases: TGCGCCAGCAGCCGGTCCTTTGGAGTGGAGGATGAGCAGTTCTTC.